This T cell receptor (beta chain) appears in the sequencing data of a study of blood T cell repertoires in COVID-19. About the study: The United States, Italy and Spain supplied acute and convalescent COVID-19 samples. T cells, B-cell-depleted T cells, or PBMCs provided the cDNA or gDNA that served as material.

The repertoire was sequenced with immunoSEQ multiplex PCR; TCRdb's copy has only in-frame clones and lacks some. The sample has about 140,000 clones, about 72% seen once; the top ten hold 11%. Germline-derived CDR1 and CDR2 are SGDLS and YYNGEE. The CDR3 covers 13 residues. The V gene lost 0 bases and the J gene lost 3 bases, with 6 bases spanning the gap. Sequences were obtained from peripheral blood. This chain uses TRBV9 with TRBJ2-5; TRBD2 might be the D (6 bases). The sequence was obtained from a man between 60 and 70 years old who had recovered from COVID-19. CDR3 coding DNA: TGTGCCAGCAGCGTAGCGGGGGAAGAGACCCAGTACTTC. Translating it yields CASSVAGEETQYF. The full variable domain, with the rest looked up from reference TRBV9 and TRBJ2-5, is DSGVTQTPKHLITATGQRVTLRCSPRSGDLSVYWYQQSLDQGLQFLIQYYNGEERAKGNILERFSAQQFPDLHSELNLSSLELGDSALYFCASSVAGEETQYFGPGTRLLVL.